These 19 T cell receptor beta chains were sequenced from one sample in a study of T cell responses to AZD1222 COVID-19 vaccine. The method was immunoSEQ multiplex PCR; TCRdb's version includes in-frame clones alone and lacks a portion of them. The sample gives under 150,000 clones, roughly 90% of which show up once; under 2% is in the top ten. The sequencing here drew on peripheral blood, taken 28 days after the second AZD1222 dose. The receptors originated from an adult who received the AZD1222 COVID-19 vaccine.

The CDR3 DNA is TGCGCCAGCAGCATAGACGGGACGCAAGACTACGAGCAGTACTTC. Amino acids: CASSIDGTQDYEQYF. The genes are TRBV5-1 and TRBJ2-7; D may be TRBD1 or TRBD2 (5 bases each). The V end lost 4 bases, the J end lost 3 bases, and 17 bases lay between the germline ends. The V gene's germline CDR1 is SGHRS and CDR2 YFSETQ. The CDR3 totals 15 residues.

The chain combines TRBV5-1 with TRBJ1-4; 9 bases map to TRBD1. This CDR3 is 16 amino acids long. Germline V lookup: CDR1 SGHRS, CDR2 YFSETQ. V trimming: 4 bases; J trimming: 5 bases; junction bases outside the gene matches: 9. CDR3 coding DNA: TGCGCCAGCAGCCCGGATCTGGGACAGGGAAATGAAAAACTGTTTTTT. It yields the protein CASSPDLGQGNEKLFF.

The CDR3 DNA reads TGTGCCAGCAGTTACGACGGCTACTACAATGAGCAGTTCTTC. Amino acid sequence: CASSYDGYYNEQFF. V and J are TRBV6-5 and TRBJ2-1; D gene unclear. The V end was cut by 2 bases, the J end by 3 bases, with 8 bases between. The CDR3 totals 14 residues. Germline lookup yields CDR1 MNHEY and CDR2 SVGAGI.

This clone was picked up a small number of times. The chain couples TRBV5-5 to TRBJ1-3; unclear D gene. Germline V CDR1 and CDR2: SGHKS, YYEKEE (reference sequence). The V end was cut by 5 bases, the J end by 0 bases, with 15 bases between. The CDR3 runs to 16 residues. The CDR3 nucleotides are TGTGCCAGCAGGCTTCATGAGGGAACCTCTGGAAACACCATATATTTT. This sequence encodes CASRLHEGTSGNTIYF.

Details on this clone: Other nucleotide sequences in the sample specify the same CDR3. V usage is TRBV3-1 (or the pseudogene TRBV3-2) and J usage is TRBJ1-5, with a tentative D call TRBD1 (5 bases). The CDR3 extends over 13 amino acids. V lost 1 base and J 4 bases, leaving 5 bases between the germline ends. Germline V gene lookup returns CDR1 LGHDT and CDR2 YNNKEL (reference sequence). Written as DNA, the CDR3 is TGTGCCAGCAGCCAAGGGGGGAATCAGCCCCAGCATTTT. Amino acid sequence: CASSQGGNQPQHF.

The rearrangement uses TRBV6-5 and TRBJ1-2, with TRBD1 as a possible D gene (6 bases). Germline lookup yields CDR1 MNHEY and CDR2 SVGAGI. This CDR3 has 15 amino acids. Trimming stripped 0 bases from V and 6 bases from J, with 14 bases between. The CDR3, as DNA: TGTGCCAGCAGTTACTCGCCAGGGGAGACTGATGGCTACACCTTC. This translates into CASSYSPGETDGYTF.

The CDR3 loop reads CASSLSSGPYNQPQHF. The CDR3 coding sequence is TGTGCCAGCAGCTTAAGTTCAGGGCCCTACAATCAGCCCCAGCATTTT. The rearrangement links TRBV7-9 to TRBJ1-5, with D possibly TRBD1 on 5 matching bases. Between the trimmed V and J ends, which lost 2 bases and 3 bases, there was a span of 14 bases. CDR1 and CDR2 from the germline V gene are SEHNR and FQNEAQ (reference sequence). This CDR3 has 16 amino acids.

The CDR3 bases are TGTGCCAGCGGAACTACCTTGAAGTACTTC. This encodes CASGTTLKYF. The chain carries TRBV5-6 and TRBJ2-5, with D hard to call. V was clipped by 7 bases and J by 12 bases, with 13 bases between them. In germline, CDR1 is SGHDT, CDR2 YYEEEE. The length of the CDR3 is 10 residues.

The rearrangement links TRBV9 to TRBJ1-1; D unresolved. Germline V gives CDR1 SGDLS, CDR2 YYNGEE. The V end lost 4 bases, the J end lost 4 bases, and 11 bases lay between the germline ends. This CDR3 has 13 amino acids. CDR3 sequence: CASSKSFSTEAFF. DNA for the CDR3: TGTGCCAGCAGCAAGAGTTTTAGCACTGAAGCTTTCTTT.

The chain uses TRBV7-8 and TRBJ1-1; D is uncertain. CDR3 length: 12 amino acids. Germline-derived CDR1 and CDR2 are SGHVS and FQNEAQ. Trimming took off 2 bases at V and 0 bases at J, with 1 base between the two ends. CDR3 in amino acids: CASSLLNTEAFF. In nucleotides, the CDR3 is TGTGCCAGCAGCTTATTGAACACTGAAGCTTTCTTT. Full variable domain (remainder filled in from reference TRBV7-8 and TRBJ1-1): GAGVSQSPRYKVAKRGQDVALRCDPISGHVSLFWYQQALGQGPEFLTYFQNEAQLDKSGLPSDRFFAERPEGSVSTLKIQRTQQEDSAVYLCASSLLNTEAFFGQGTRLTVV.

The chain recombines TRBV10-1 with TRBJ1-2; TRBD1 matches at 8 bases. The V and J ends lost 6 bases and 8 bases, in that order; junction bases with no gene match: 8. The CDR3 runs to 13 residues. From germline, CDR1 is WNHNN and CDR2 SYGVQD (reference sequence). The chain's CDR3 is CASSAGGTEGYTF. The CDR3 nucleotides are TGCGCCAGCAGCGCAGGGGGCACGGAGGGCTACACCTTC.

The chain links TRBV7-9 to TRBJ1-4; D might be TRBD1 (5 bases). The germline V gene encodes CDR1 SEHNR and CDR2 FQNEAQ (reference sequence). CDR3 length: 15 amino acids. Trimming shortened V by 1 base and J by 6 bases, and 12 bases separated the two germline ends. CDR3 sequence reads: CASSLGGSPDEKLFF. The CDR3, as DNA: TGTGCCAGCAGCTTAGGGGGCAGTCCGGATGAAAAACTGTTTTTT.

The V call is TRBV2, the J call TRBJ2-1; 8 bases agree with TRBD2. The CDR3 contains 15 residues. The V and J ends lost 6 bases and 6 bases, in that order; junction bases with no gene match: 10. Per the germline V gene, CDR1 is SNHLY and CDR2 is FYNNEI. The CDR3 region has the DNA TGTGCCAGCAGCCCGGGACTAGTAGCTCTCAATGAGCAGTTCTTC. Its translation: CASSPGLVALNEQFF.

The CDR3 spells CASSLQGDNSPLHF. The CDR3 DNA sequence: TGCGCCAGCAGTCTACAGGGTGATAATTCACCCCTCCACTTT. The chain uses TRBV5-1 and TRBJ1-6; weak D call: TRBD1 (6 bases). CDR1 and CDR2 from the germline V gene are SGHRS and YFSETQ. The CDR3 totals 14 residues. The V gene lost 5 bases and the J gene lost 5 bases, with 11 bases spanning the gap.

The V gene is TRBV27, the J gene TRBJ1-1, with D possibly being TRBD1 (5 bases). V lost 3 bases and J 0 bases, leaving 14 bases between the germline ends. This CDR3 comprises 16 residues. Germline V gene sequence: CDR1 MNHEY, CDR2 SMNVEV (reference sequence). The CDR3 sequence: CASSFQRGAMNTEAFF. The DNA for the CDR3 is TGTGCCAGCAGTTTTCAGAGAGGGGCAATGAACACTGAAGCTTTCTTT.

This clone came up a few times. The chain combines TRBV28 with TRBJ1-2, with TRBD1 identical over 7 bases. Germline V gene sequence: CDR1 MDHEN, CDR2 SYDVKM. This CDR3 comprises 12 residues. The trim removed 6 bases at V and 8 bases at J, leaving 6 bases unmatched. CDR3 in DNA: TGTGCCAGCAGCACAGGGGTCTTGGGCTACACCTTC. Its protein product is CASSTGVLGYTF.

CDR3 protein: CASRGRSNQPQHF. The CDR3, as DNA: TGTGCCAGCAGGGGACGTAGCAATCAGCCCCAGCATTTT. The V gene is TRBV25-1, the J gene TRBJ1-5; D is perhaps TRBD1 (5 bases). CDR3 length: 13 residues. The germline gives CDR1 MGHDK, CDR2 SYGVNS. The germline V and J ends were trimmed by 6 bases and 0 bases, with 6 bases remaining between them.

The V call is TRBV7-8, the J call TRBJ1-5, with 7 bases identical to TRBD1. CDR1 SGHVS and CDR2 FQNEAQ come from the germline V gene. Losses at the gene ends were 6 bases for V and 3 bases for J; bases not matched to a gene: 8. This CDR3 is built from 15 residues. CDR3 in amino acids: CASRSDRDYNQPQHF. In DNA form, the CDR3 reads TGTGCCAGCAGGTCTGACAGGGACTACAATCAGCCCCAGCATTTT.

Only one count was recorded for this clone. The chain carries TRBV5-1 and TRBJ2-1, with TRBD2 identical over 8 bases. Trimming took 4 bases from V and 4 from J; bases not matched to a gene: 7. CDR1 and CDR2 (germline): SGHRS, YFSETQ. This CDR3 spans 15 amino acids. Written as DNA, the CDR3 is TGCGCCAGCAGCCCCGGGGGGGGCCGGTACAATGAGCAGTTCTTC. As protein: CASSPGGGRYNEQFF.